The T cell receptor beta chain under discussion was sequenced for a study of T cells after somatic rescue of genetic block. In the case of this clone: Its ends do not fully match the called genes, so a read error is possible.

This CDR3 spans 15 amino acids. Germline values: CDR1 MNHEY, CDR2 SMNVEV (reference sequence). TCRdb's copy holds only in-frame clones and misses some; the assay was immunoSEQ multiplex PCR. This table has 85,000 to 90,000 clones, more than 80% appearing once. The V call is TRBV27, the J call TRBJ1-2; TRBD1 agrees at 8 bases. This TCR was sampled from a woman between 18 and 29 years old. Sequenced sample: peripheral blood mononuclear cells (PBMCs). This CDR3 is CASSLVGQGDYGYTF. The CDR3 nucleotides read TGTGCCAGCAGTTTAGTAGGACAGGGTGACTACGGCTACACCTTC.